The T cell receptor beta chain under discussion was sequenced for a study of neurological immune-mediated disorders. Regarding the study as a whole: It was HTLV-1-associated myelopathy that showed the most TCR clonal expansion, while multiple sclerosis showed the least, falling below healthy controls. None of the CDR3 amino acid sequences in expanded clones turned up in more than one subject, which points to private repertoires in all groups.

Each CDR3 protein gets one entry after TCRdb re-called the 5' RACE reads with MiXCR. The sample lists 49,000 or so distinct CDR3 sequences, just under 4.5% occurring once. This clonotype was observed a few times. No antigen is known for it. The CDR3 has 15 residues. J gave up 4 bases and V 0 bases, and 4 bases lay outside the gene matches. Germline lookup yields CDR1 MNHEY and CDR2 SVGAGI. The TCR originated in a woman in her fifties or sixties with multiple sclerosis. V and J are TRBV6-5 and TRBJ2-5; 8 bases are shared with TRBD1. The specimen was PBMCs. CDR3 amino acids: CASSYSSRGRETQYF. The CDR3 DNA reads as TGTGCCAGCAGTTACTCGAGCAGGGGGCGAGAGACCCAGTACTTC.